These T cell receptor beta chains were read from a single sample in a study of molecular identifiers for immune sequencing clone quantification. TCRdb re-called the PCR reads through MiXCR, storing one row per CDR3 protein. Among some 590,000 distinct CDR3 sequences listed, roughly 23% were seen once. Material for sequencing was naive CD8+ T cells from blood, with Jurkat cell RNA spiked in. The receptors were gathered from a human donor in good health. Some libraries in this study had Jurkat cell RNA spiked in. CDR3s include the opening cysteine and the closing phenylalanine or tryptophan. Fields, in order: CDR3 DNA, CDR3 protein, V gene, J gene, CDR3 length, D gene, clone size. D genes are given only for firm matches. Size tells how often a clone was seen (once, few, many) or the class of an expanded clone, and some rows leave it out.

cdr3_nt: TGTGCCAGCAGCCATGCTACCGACCCAGGCAATGAGCAGTTCTTC
cdr3_aa: CASSHATDPGNEQFF
v_call: TRBV4-2
j_call: TRBJ2-1
cdr3_length: 15
d_call: .
clone_size: .

cdr3_nt: TGTGTCAGCAGCCAAGAAGGCCAGGGCTGGCACGAGCAGTACTTC
cdr3_aa: CVSSQEGQGWHEQYF
v_call: TRBV3-1
j_call: TRBJ2-7
cdr3_length: 15
d_call: .
clone_size: few

cdr3_nt: TGTGCCAGCAGTTTTCAGGGGGTAACCTACGAGCAGTACTTC
cdr3_aa: CASSFQGVTYEQYF
v_call: TRBV28
j_call: TRBJ2-7
cdr3_length: 14
d_call: TRBD1
clone_size: .

cdr3_nt: TGTGCCTGGAGTATTGGGGACACCTACGAGCAGTACTTC
cdr3_aa: CAWSIGDTYEQYF
v_call: TRBV30
j_call: TRBJ2-7
cdr3_length: 13
d_call: .
clone_size: many

cdr3_nt: TGTGCCAGCGCACCCGTACAGGGGGGGACTGAAGCTTTCTTT
cdr3_aa: CASAPVQGGTEAFF
v_call: TRBV9
j_call: TRBJ1-1
cdr3_length: 14
d_call: TRBD1
clone_size: .

cdr3_nt: TGTGCCAGCAGCCGAACTAGCGGGGGAGGCGAGCAGTACTTC
cdr3_aa: CASSRTSGGGEQYF
v_call: TRBV7-9
j_call: TRBJ2-7
cdr3_length: 14
d_call: TRBD2
clone_size: many

cdr3_nt: TGTGCCAGCAGCCTCGTTCGAGGTCCCGAGCAGTTCTTC
cdr3_aa: CASSLVRGPEQFF
v_call: TRBV14
j_call: TRBJ2-1
cdr3_length: 13
d_call: .
clone_size: many

cdr3_nt: TGTGCCAGCAGCCCGACAGGGGGCGCGGTCCATGAGCAGTTCTTC
cdr3_aa: CASSPTGGAVHEQFF
v_call: TRBV28
j_call: TRBJ2-1
cdr3_length: 15
d_call: TRBD1
clone_size: many

cdr3_nt: TGTGCCAGCAGTTTATCGGCAGGCAGAAAAACCTACGAGCAGTACTTC
cdr3_aa: CASSLSAGRKTYEQYF
v_call: TRBV28
j_call: TRBJ2-7
cdr3_length: 16
d_call: .
clone_size: .

cdr3_nt: TGCGCCAGCAGCCAAGGATACAGGGGCGGCAATCAGCCCCAGCATTTT
cdr3_aa: CASSQGYRGGNQPQHF
v_call: TRBV4-3
j_call: TRBJ1-5
cdr3_length: 16
d_call: TRBD1
clone_size: many

cdr3_nt: TGCAGTGCCGGGGGAGGGGGGTGCTACGAGCAGTACTTC
cdr3_aa: CSAGGGGCYEQYF
v_call: TRBV20-1
j_call: TRBJ2-7
cdr3_length: 13
d_call: .
clone_size: .

cdr3_nt: TGTGCCAGCAGCTTAACTTACAATGAGCAGTTCTTC
cdr3_aa: CASSLTYNEQFF
v_call: TRBV7-9
j_call: TRBJ2-1
cdr3_length: 12
d_call: .
clone_size: many

cdr3_nt: TGCGCCAGCAGCCAAGGCGTATCGGGGCTATACGAGCAGTACTTC
cdr3_aa: CASSQGVSGLYEQYF
v_call: TRBV4-3
j_call: TRBJ2-7
cdr3_length: 15
d_call: .
clone_size: few

cdr3_nt: TGTGCCAGCAGCTTAGGTGTGCAAGCGGGGGCCGTCTACACAGATACGCAGTATTTT
cdr3_aa: CASSLGVQAGAVYTDTQYF
v_call: TRBV7-6
j_call: TRBJ2-3
cdr3_length: 19
d_call: TRBD2
clone_size: many

cdr3_nt: TGTGCCAGTAGTATAGAGGAATTCTCTGGGGCCACCGTCCTGACTTTC
cdr3_aa: CASSIEEFSGATVLTF
v_call: TRBV19
j_call: TRBJ2-6
cdr3_length: 16
d_call: .
clone_size: .

cdr3_nt: TGTACCAGCAGCTCCCGGACCCCCTCGGGCGAGACCCAGTACTTC
cdr3_aa: CTSSSRTPSGETQYF
v_call: TRBV28
j_call: TRBJ2-5
cdr3_length: 15
d_call: .
clone_size: .

cdr3_nt: TGTGCCATCAGTGAACCGGGACAGTCAACGGTGGGATCCGGGGAGCAGTATTTT
cdr3_aa: CAISEPGQSTVGSGEQYF
v_call: TRBV10-3
j_call: TRBJ2-3
cdr3_length: 18
d_call: TRBD1
clone_size: few

cdr3_nt: TGCGCCAGCAGGGACAGCGACTCTGGGGTCAACGTCCTGACTTTC
cdr3_aa: CASRDSDSGVNVLTF
v_call: TRBV10-2
j_call: TRBJ2-6
cdr3_length: 15
d_call: .
clone_size: .

cdr3_nt: TGTGCCAGCAGCTTGACGGGACCCGTCTCCTACAATGAGCAGTTCTTC
cdr3_aa: CASSLTGPVSYNEQFF
v_call: TRBV7-2
j_call: TRBJ2-1
cdr3_length: 16
d_call: .
clone_size: .

cdr3_nt: TGTGCCAGCAGACCCCGCCGCGGGAAGGGCACAGATACGCAGTATTTT
cdr3_aa: CASRPRRGKGTDTQYF
v_call: TRBV28
j_call: TRBJ2-3
cdr3_length: 16
d_call: .
clone_size: many

cdr3_nt: TGCAGTGCTAACTATGGACAGGGAGTGAGAGATACGCAGTGTTTT
cdr3_aa: CSANYGQGVRDTQCF
v_call: TRBV20-1
j_call: TRBJ2-3
cdr3_length: 15
d_call: TRBD1
clone_size: .

cdr3_nt: TGTGCCAGCAGCTTGGGGGACAGCTACGAGCAGTGCTTC
cdr3_aa: CASSLGDSYEQCF
v_call: TRBV5-6
j_call: TRBJ2-7
cdr3_length: 13
d_call: TRBD1
clone_size: .

cdr3_nt: TGTGCCAGCAGTTTACCCGACAGGGGCGCCAATGAAAAACTGTTTTTT
cdr3_aa: CASSLPDRGANEKLFF
v_call: TRBV28
j_call: TRBJ1-4
cdr3_length: 16
d_call: TRBD1
clone_size: few

cdr3_nt: TGTGCCAGCAGCCTCGCGACTAGCGGAAAATACCGTCGAAAGACCCAGTACTTC
cdr3_aa: CASSLATSGKYRRKTQYF
v_call: TRBV4-2
j_call: TRBJ2-5
cdr3_length: 18
d_call: TRBD2
clone_size: many

cdr3_nt: TGCGCCAGCAGCCTCGGGACAGGGAATCTCTACGAGCAGTACTTC
cdr3_aa: CASSLGTGNLYEQYF
v_call: TRBV5-1
j_call: TRBJ2-7
cdr3_length: 15
d_call: TRBD1
clone_size: .

cdr3_nt: TGTGCCAGCAGCTTGGGGACTTCCAGCTCTGGAAACACCATATATTTT
cdr3_aa: CASSLGTSSSGNTIYF
v_call: TRBV7-9
j_call: TRBJ1-3
cdr3_length: 16
d_call: .
clone_size: many

cdr3_nt: TGTGCCAGCAGTGCCCCCGGGACAGGGACTGAAGCTTTCTTT
cdr3_aa: CASSAPGTGTEAFF
v_call: TRBV25-1
j_call: TRBJ1-1
cdr3_length: 14
d_call: TRBD1
clone_size: .

cdr3_nt: TGTGCCAGCAGCTTAGTCTTAGGAACGGGAGAGACCCAGTACTTC
cdr3_aa: CASSLVLGTGETQYF
v_call: TRBV7-9
j_call: TRBJ2-5
cdr3_length: 15
d_call: .
clone_size: many

cdr3_nt: TGTGCCAGCAGCGCCGGACACCTCTACGAGCAGTACTTC
cdr3_aa: CASSAGHLYEQYF
v_call: TRBV11-3
j_call: TRBJ2-7
cdr3_length: 13
d_call: .
clone_size: .

cdr3_nt: TGTGCCAGCAGAATAGCGGGGTACTCCTACAATGAGCAGTTCTTC
cdr3_aa: CASRIAGYSYNEQFF
v_call: TRBV7-9
j_call: TRBJ2-1
cdr3_length: 15
d_call: TRBD2
clone_size: .

cdr3_nt: TGCGCCAGCAGCCAAGATACAGAGGCCAGGGGGCGAGGGAAAACTGAAGCTTTCTTT
cdr3_aa: CASSQDTEARGRGKTEAFF
v_call: TRBV4-3
j_call: TRBJ1-1
cdr3_length: 19
d_call: TRBD1
clone_size: few

cdr3_nt: TGTGCCACCAGCAGAGATGGACGACTAGCGGGGGAGCTCTCTAGCACAGATACGCAGTATTTT
cdr3_aa: CATSRDGRLAGELSSTDTQYF
v_call: TRBV15
j_call: TRBJ2-3
cdr3_length: 21
d_call: TRBD2
clone_size: few

cdr3_nt: TGTGCCAGCAGTGGGGCCTCCCGCGCCTACGAGCAGTACTTC
cdr3_aa: CASSGASRAYEQYF
v_call: TRBV2
j_call: TRBJ2-7
cdr3_length: 14
d_call: .
clone_size: many

cdr3_nt: TGCGCCAGCAGGGGGGTAGGAGATACGCAGTATTTT
cdr3_aa: CASRGVGDTQYF
v_call: TRBV5-1
j_call: TRBJ2-3
cdr3_length: 12
d_call: .
clone_size: many

cdr3_nt: TGTGCCAGCACCCCCTACACCTTC
cdr3_aa: CASTPYTF
v_call: TRBV12-3/TRBV12-4
j_call: TRBJ1-2
cdr3_length: 8
d_call: .
clone_size: many

cdr3_nt: TGTGCCAGCAGCTATGAACTAGCGGGAGAAAATGAGCAGTTCTTC
cdr3_aa: CASSYELAGENEQFF
v_call: TRBV11-2
j_call: TRBJ2-1
cdr3_length: 15
d_call: TRBD2
clone_size: .

cdr3_nt: TGTGCCAGTAGTATTTTTGGAAAACAAGAGACCCAGTACTTC
cdr3_aa: CASSIFGKQETQYF
v_call: TRBV19
j_call: TRBJ2-5
cdr3_length: 14
d_call: .
clone_size: .

cdr3_nt: TGTGCCACCAGTGATTCCGGGCCCCCCGAGTACTTC
cdr3_aa: CATSDSGPPEYF
v_call: TRBV24-1
j_call: TRBJ2-5
cdr3_length: 12
d_call: .
clone_size: few

cdr3_nt: TGTGCCAGTAGTGCTTCGGGGGGCCTAGGAGAGCAGTACTTC
cdr3_aa: CASSASGGLGEQYF
v_call: TRBV19
j_call: TRBJ2-7
cdr3_length: 14
d_call: .
clone_size: .

cdr3_nt: TGCGCCAGCAGCCCGACGGGACAGGATCGATGCGACGTTCAAGAGACCCAGTACTTC
cdr3_aa: CASSPTGQDRCDVQETQYF
v_call: TRBV23-1
j_call: TRBJ2-5
cdr3_length: 19
d_call: TRBD1
clone_size: many

cdr3_nt: TGCGCCAGCAGCTTTGAAGCTTTCTTT
cdr3_aa: CASSFEAFF
v_call: TRBV5-1
j_call: TRBJ1-1
cdr3_length: 9
d_call: .
clone_size: many

cdr3_nt: TGTGCCAGCAGTAACCCAGGATATCCCATCTACAATGAGCAGTTCTTC
cdr3_aa: CASSNPGYPIYNEQFF
v_call: TRBV25-1
j_call: TRBJ2-1
cdr3_length: 16
d_call: .
clone_size: few

cdr3_nt: TGCATTGTCCGGATCGTGGAGCGGGAGCGCACAGATACGCAGTATTTT
cdr3_aa: CIVRIVERERTDTQYF
v_call: TRBV20-1
j_call: TRBJ2-3
cdr3_length: 16
d_call: TRBD2
clone_size: .

cdr3_nt: TGCGCCAGCAGCCAAGGTAGGCAGGGCGATGAGCAGTTCTTC
cdr3_aa: CASSQGRQGDEQFF
v_call: TRBV4-1
j_call: TRBJ2-1
cdr3_length: 14
d_call: .
clone_size: .

cdr3_nt: TGTGCCAGCAGCTTCCCCCCGTGGGGTGACTATGGCTACACCTTC
cdr3_aa: CASSFPPWGDYGYTF
v_call: TRBV9
j_call: TRBJ1-2
cdr3_length: 15
d_call: .
clone_size: many

cdr3_nt: TGTGCCAGCAGAGAAACAGGGGTCACTGAAGCTTTCTTT
cdr3_aa: CASRETGVTEAFF
v_call: TRBV6-6
j_call: TRBJ1-1
cdr3_length: 13
d_call: TRBD1
clone_size: .

cdr3_nt: TGTGCCAGCAGTTACAACGCCGGGAGGGGGTCTAATGAAAAACTGTTTTTT
cdr3_aa: CASSYNAGRGSNEKLFF
v_call: TRBV6-5
j_call: TRBJ1-4
cdr3_length: 17
d_call: .
clone_size: many

cdr3_nt: TGTGCCAGCAGTTATTGGGAATTTGATGAGCAGTTCTTC
cdr3_aa: CASSYWEFDEQFF
v_call: TRBV6-2/TRBV6-3
j_call: TRBJ2-1
cdr3_length: 13
d_call: .
clone_size: many

cdr3_nt: TGTGCCAGCAGCTTAGGGTATGGGGACAGGGAAGTGAATGGCTACACCTTC
cdr3_aa: CASSLGYGDREVNGYTF
v_call: TRBV7-9
j_call: TRBJ1-2
cdr3_length: 17
d_call: TRBD1
clone_size: few

cdr3_nt: TGTGCCAGCAGTCCCCGACGGGGCAATCAGCCCCAGCATTTT
cdr3_aa: CASSPRRGNQPQHF
v_call: TRBV27
j_call: TRBJ1-5
cdr3_length: 14
d_call: .
clone_size: many

cdr3_nt: TGTGCCAGCAGCGTAGGTTTCAGGGGCACCAAAAACATTCAGTACTTC
cdr3_aa: CASSVGFRGTKNIQYF
v_call: TRBV9
j_call: TRBJ2-4
cdr3_length: 16
d_call: .
clone_size: many

cdr3_nt: TGCAGCGTTGAAGGGAGTAGTGTTGAGCAGTTCTTC
cdr3_aa: CSVEGSSVEQFF
v_call: TRBV29-1
j_call: TRBJ2-1
cdr3_length: 12
d_call: .
clone_size: .

cdr3_nt: TGTGCCAGCAGCTTAGTGGCGGGGGGACCACAGGAGCTGTTTTTT
cdr3_aa: CASSLVAGGPQELFF
v_call: TRBV7-8
j_call: TRBJ2-2
cdr3_length: 15
d_call: TRBD2
clone_size: many

cdr3_nt: TGTGCCAGCAAAGGGGGGCGAGGCTATGGCTACACCTTC
cdr3_aa: CASKGGRGYGYTF
v_call: TRBV7-6
j_call: TRBJ1-2
cdr3_length: 13
d_call: .
clone_size: many